The rows below give T cell receptor beta chains drawn from one sample of a study of shared clonotypes between healthy human individuals. Using immunoSEQ multiplex PCR, the repertoire was profiled, and TCRdb retains in-frame clones only, with some absent. The sample has about 520,000 clones, almost 80% seen once. Source material: PBMCs. These receptors originate from a woman aged 40 to 50 in good health. Some clones in this sample may be carry-over from other donors' samples. Each CDR3 is given with its conserved first and last residue. A D gene is named only where the DNA matches it firmly. Expanded clones are given a class, and other clones once, few, many or no size at all.

D gene	J gene	V gene	clone size	CDR3 protein	CDR3 DNA
.	TRBJ1-1	TRBV5-4	.	CASSLGQPVNTEAFF	TGTGCCAGCAGCTTGGGACAGCCCGTGAACACTGAAGCTTTCTTT
TRBD1	TRBJ1-4	TRBV30	.	CAWSPPTGFREKLFF	TGTGCCTGGAGTCCTCCGACAGGGTTTAGGGAAAAACTGTTTTTT
TRBD1	TRBJ2-7	TRBV6-6	.	CASSLQGYEQYF	TGTGCCAGCAGCCTACAGGGGTACGAGCAGTACTTC
.	TRBJ1-5	TRBV7-2	.	CASSQDRGQPQHF	TGTGCCAGCAGCCAGGACCGGGGCCAGCCCCAGCATTTT
.	TRBJ2-7	TRBV7-3	.	CASSLTKQGEQYF	TGTGCCAGCAGCCTCACCAAACAAGGCGAGCAGTACTTC
TRBD1	TRBJ2-1	TRBV4-1	once	CASSQDGTGSSYNEQFF	TGCGCCAGCAGCCAAGATGGGACAGGGAGCTCCTACAATGAGCAGTTCTTC
.	TRBJ1-4	TRBV7-8	.	CASSLASPQGGEKLFF	TGTGCCAGCAGCTTAGCGTCTCCTCAGGGCGGCGAAAAACTGTTTTTT
.	TRBJ2-1	TRBV11-2	.	CASSLVFSGVLSYNEQFF	TGTGCCAGCAGCTTAGTTTTTAGCGGAGTCCTCTCCTACAATGAGCAGTTCTTC
TRBD1	TRBJ2-7	TRBV30	few	CAWSGTGGLRYEQYF	TGTGCCTGGAGTGGGACAGGGGGATTAAGGTACGAGCAGTACTTC
.	TRBJ2-1	TRBV18	once	CASSPPSSRNEQFF	TGTGCCAGCTCACCACCATCTAGCAGGAATGAGCAGTTCTTC
.	TRBJ1-2	TRBV4-3	.	CASSRKLEANYGYTF	TGCGCCAGCAGCCGGAAATTAGAGGCTAACTATGGCTACACCTTC
TRBD1	TRBJ1-1	TRBV19	.	CASRDPDRGRGEAFF	TGTGCCAGTAGAGACCCGGACAGGGGGCGAGGTGAAGCTTTCTTT
.	TRBJ2-1	TRBV6-5	.	CASSYSSLGYEQFF	TGTGCCAGCAGTTACTCTAGCCTTGGCTATGAGCAGTTCTTC
TRBD2	TRBJ2-1	TRBV6-4	many	CASSRLAGEGNEQFF	TGTGCCAGCAGTAGACTAGCGGGAGAAGGGAATGAGCAGTTCTTC
TRBD1	TRBJ1-1	TRBV28	.	CAIGQAEAFF	TGTGCCATCGGACAGGCTGAAGCTTTCTTT
.	TRBJ1-1	TRBV27	few	CASSLGLHRTNTEAFF	TGTGCCAGCAGTTTGGGCCTCCACAGGACGAACACTGAAGCTTTCTTT
.	TRBJ2-3	TRBV7-2	.	CASSPGSSADTQYF	TGTGCCAGCAGCCCAGGGTCTAGCGCAGATACGCAGTATTTT
.	TRBJ2-1	TRBV7-6	.	CASSSLHGGAWNEQFF	TGTGCCAGCAGCTCCCTCCACGGGGGCGCTTGGAATGAGCAGTTCTTC
.	TRBJ2-1	TRBV29-1	once	CSVEGLSDEQFF	TGCAGCGTTGAAGGTCTCTCGGATGAGCAGTTCTTC
.	TRBJ1-2	TRBV5-5	many	CASSPDSLYGYTF	TGTGCCAGCAGCCCGGACAGCCTCTATGGCTACACCTTC
TRBD2	TRBJ2-1	TRBV7-9	.	CASSPTRGGSSYNEQFF	TGTGCCAGCAGCCCCACGCGAGGCGGGAGCTCCTACAATGAGCAGTTCTTC
.	TRBJ1-2	TRBV6-5	.	CASSQTGFFGYTF	TGTGCCAGCAGTCAAACAGGGTTCTTCGGCTACACCTTC
TRBD2	TRBJ2-1	TRBV18	.	CASSPSGTNYNEQFF	TGTGCCAGCTCACCTAGCGGGACGAATTACAATGAGCAGTTCTTC
.	TRBJ2-7	TRBV30	.	CAWSSPGSYAYEQYF	TGTGCCTGGAGTTCCCCGGGGTCCTACGCCTACGAGCAGTACTTC
TRBD1	TRBJ1-2	TRBV5-4	few	CASSRGQANYGYTF	TGTGCCAGCAGCAGGGGACAGGCTAACTATGGCTACACCTTC